This TCR beta chain was captured by sequencing in a study of blood T cell repertoires in COVID-19. Libraries were prepared by immunoSEQ multiplex PCR; TCRdb keeps only in-frame clonotypes and omits some of them. The table has 400,000 to 450,000 clones, about 92% seen once. Material for sequencing was PBMCs or T cells enriched from blood (not recorded which). The sequence came from a man between 18 and 29 years old who had recovered from COVID-19.

DNA of the CDR3: TGCGCCAGCAGCTTGGTCGGGGGTGGAAATGAGCAGTTCTTC. Protein: CASSLVGGGNEQFF. The V and J genes are TRBV5-1 and TRBJ2-1; possibly TRBD2 for D (6 bases). Germline V lookup: CDR1 SGHRS, CDR2 YFSETQ. There are 14 residues in the CDR3. Trimming removed 0 bases from V and 7 bases from J, with 11 bases in between.